The 15 T cell receptor beta chains presented below share a single source sample, sequenced in a study of CD8+ T cells in alopecia areata. cDNA serving as the sequencing template came from extracted, reverse transcribed RNA. The method was immunoSEQ multiplex PCR; TCRdb's version includes in-frame clones alone and lacks a portion of them. Of about 150,000 clones listed, around 87% are singletons. The source material was CD8+ T cells sorted from blood, sampled at week 0. Source of these receptors: a human donor with alopecia areata.

The V call is TRBV2, the J call TRBJ2-1; TRBD2 matches at 7 bases. The CDR3 spans 15 residues. The V gene's germline CDR1 is SNHLY and CDR2 FYNNEI. V shed 6 bases, J shed 4 bases, and the junction held 9 bases outside the gene matches. CDR3 in DNA: TGTGCCAGCAGCCCCTTTCGGGAGGTATACAATGAGCAGTTCTTC. Translated, it gives CASSPFREVYNEQFF.

The V call is TRBV11-2, the J call TRBJ2-3; 8 nucleotides align to TRBD2. The trim removed 4 bases at V and 3 bases at J, leaving 6 bases unmatched. This CDR3 region has 15 residues. CDR1 and CDR2 (germline): SGHAT, FQNNGV. CDR3 nucleotides: TGTGCCAGCAGCTCCCTTAGCGGGAAGACAGATACGCAGTATTTT. It codes for CASSSLSGKTDTQYF.

The genes are TRBV7-9 and TRBJ2-3; D assignment may be TRBD1 or TRBD2 (5 bases each). Germline loops: CDR1 SEHNR, CDR2 FQNEAQ (reference sequence). CDR3 length: 14 residues. Trimming pared 7 bases from V and 6 bases from J, leaving 17 bases between. The CDR3 region has the DNA TGTGCCAGCAACCTAAGGGGACCGGGGGATACGCAGTATTTT. This sequence encodes CASNLRGPGDTQYF.

The rearrangement joins TRBV10-2 to TRBJ2-2; possible D gene TRBD2, 5 bases. V lost 3 bases, J lost 4 bases, and 15 bases lay in between. Germline lookup yields CDR1 WSHSY and CDR2 SAAADI. This CDR3 is 16 amino acids long. CDR3 DNA sequence: TGCGCCAGCAGTGAACGGGGAGCACTCACCACCGGGGAGCTGTTTTTT. Amino acids: CASSERGALTTGELFF.

In its sample, this clone was seen a few times. This chain links TRBV7-2 with TRBJ2-7; no clear D. The CDR3 is 12 amino acids. Trimming cost V 5 bases and J 5 bases, with 10 bases left between them. Germline V lookup: CDR1 SGHTA, CDR2 FQGNSA. The CDR3 reads CASSNSINEQYF. CDR3 nucleotides: TGTGCCAGCAGCAATTCGATCAACGAGCAGTACTTC.

The chain uses TRBV5-8 and TRBJ2-7; the D is unclear. V was cut by 0 bases and J by 3 bases, with 1 base left in between. Germline V gene data show CDR1 as SGHTS and CDR2 as YDEGEE. The CDR3 sequence is 11 residues long. The CDR3: CASSLGYEQYF. For the CDR3, the DNA is TGTGCCAGCAGCTTGGGCTACGAGCAGTACTTC. The full variable domain, completed using reference TRBV5-8 and TRBJ2-7, is EAGVTQSPTHLIKTRGQQATLRCSPISGHTSVYWYQQALGLGLQFLLWYDEGEERNRGNFPPRFSGRQFPNYSSELNVNALELEDSALYLCASSLGYEQYFGPGTRLTVT.

The V call is TRBV25-1, the J call TRBJ1-2; no clear D. Per germline, CDR1 MGHDK and CDR2 SYGVNS. Between the trimmed V and J ends, which lost 8 bases and 4 bases, there was a span of 8 bases. The CDR3 is 11 residues long. The CDR3 DNA is TGTGCCAGCTCCTTAGGCTATGGCTACACCTTC. It codes for CASSLGYGYTF.

This clone is medium-sized in the sample. J is TRBJ2-4 and V is TRBV10-3; D uncertain. Trimming shortened V by 8 bases and J by 5 bases, and 4 bases separated the two germline ends. This CDR3 is 10 amino acids long. Germline-derived CDR1 and CDR2 are ENHRY and SYGVKD. This chain's CDR3 is CAIGENIQYF. In nucleotides, the CDR3 is TGTGCCATCGGGGAAAACATTCAGTACTTC.

V gene TRBV6-5 combines with J gene TRBJ2-2; tentatively, D is TRBD2 (6 bases). The V gene lost 8 bases and the J gene lost 7 bases, with 8 bases spanning the gap. This CDR3 is built from 11 residues. The germline V gene has CDR1 MNHEY and CDR2 SVGAGI. CDR3 sequence reads: CASGLNGELFF. Written as DNA, the CDR3 is TGTGCCAGCGGACTAAACGGGGAGCTGTTTTTT.

The chain recombines TRBV2 with TRBJ2-1, with 7 bases identical to TRBD1. This CDR3 has 16 residues. The germline gives CDR1 SNHLY, CDR2 FYNNEI. The trim removed 6 bases at V and 4 bases at J, leaving 12 bases unmatched. This CDR3 reads CASSVPQGKTYNEQFF. Here the CDR3 DNA reads TGTGCCAGCAGCGTCCCACAGGGGAAGACATACAATGAGCAGTTCTTC.

This chain connects TRBV6-5 to TRBJ2-7; TRBD2 is a possible D gene (6 bases). CDR1 and CDR2 (germline): MNHEY, SVGAGI. This CDR3 comprises 15 residues. Trimming pared 4 bases from V and 2 bases from J, leaving 15 bases between. CDR3 loop: CASSSRGLGAYEQYF. In nucleotides, the CDR3 is TGTGCCAGCAGTTCCCGGGGACTTGGCGCCTACGAGCAGTACTTC.

The chain has TRBV7-6 and TRBJ2-3, with no clear D. V gave up 6 bases and J gave up 5 bases, with 6 bases separating them. CDR1 SGHVS and CDR2 FNYEAQ come from the germline V gene. CDR3 length: 11 amino acids. CDR3: CASSGGDTQYF. The CDR3 DNA follows: TGTGCCAGCAGTGGTGGAGATACGCAGTATTTT.

CDR3 DNA: TGCGCCAGCAGCCACCCACGAACCTACGAGCAGTACTTC. It codes for CASSHPRTYEQYF. The rearrangement uses TRBV5-1 and TRBJ2-7; D gene unclear. V lost 4 bases and J lost 2, with 10 bases in between. The CDR3 runs to 13 residues. Germline lookup yields CDR1 SGHRS and CDR2 YFSETQ.

The chain couples TRBV27 to TRBJ2-1; 13 nucleotides match TRBD2. V was clipped by 7 bases and J by 7 bases; unmatched bases: 7. The CDR3 totals 15 residues. The germline V gene has CDR1 MNHEY and CDR2 SMNVEV (reference sequence). The CDR3 here is CASMGGLAGFNEQFF. The CDR3 coding sequence is TGTGCCAGCATGGGGGGACTAGCGGGGTTTAATGAGCAGTTCTTC.

This chain uses TRBV5-4 with TRBJ1-5; 7 bases line up with TRBD1. The junction had 4 bases not matched to a gene; V was cut back by 0 bases and J by 7 bases. Germline V CDR1 and CDR2: SGHNT, YYREEE (reference sequence). This CDR3 has 14 residues. This CDR3 is CASSLGGGGQPQHF. CDR3 nucleotide sequence: TGTGCCAGCAGCTTGGGAGGGGGCGGACAGCCCCAGCATTTT. Full variable domain (missing parts from reference TRBV5-4 and TRBJ1-5): ETGVTQSPTHLIKTRGQQVTLRCSSQSGHNTVSWYQQALGQGPQFIFQYYREEENGRGNFPPRFSGLQFPNYSSELNVNALELDDSALYLCASSLGGGGQPQHFGDGTRLSIL.